Following are 26 T cell receptor beta chains from one sample sequenced in a study of blood T cells in healthy people across ages. It was with a sample-barcoded 5' primer and a J-beta primer mix that a second PCR of roughly 6 to 12 cycles was run. TCRdb fed the 5' RACE reads into MiXCR, producing one record per CDR3 protein. The sample carries hundreds of thousands of distinct CDR3 sequences, roughly 50% recorded once. The sequenced material came from blood. The receptors here all came from a man aged 40-55 years in good health.

Concerning this clonotype itself: An end of the junction differs from the germline gene, which may be a read error. V is TRBV5-4 and J is TRBJ2-7, with D hard to call. The CDR3 covers 13 residues. Germline V gives CDR1 SGHNT, CDR2 YYREEE (reference sequence). The CDR3 bases are TGTGCCAGCAGCAAGAAGTCTAGTACCGAGCGGTACTTC. It yields the protein CASSKKSSTERYF.

V is TRBV7-2 and J is TRBJ1-1, with D possibly being TRBD1 (5 bases). CDR3 length equals 15 residues. V was clipped by 8 bases and J by 6 bases, with 22 bases between them. Looked up from germline, CDR1 is SGHTA and CDR2 is FQGNSA. The CDR3 region is CASRLGPNGVAEAFF. For the CDR3, the DNA is TGTGCCAGCCGTCTGGGGCCAAACGGGGTGGCTGAAGCTTTCTTT.

V gene TRBV7-2 combines with J gene TRBJ2-5, with 7 positions matching TRBD2. The CDR3 is 15 residues long. The trim removed 3 bases at V and 5 bases at J, leaving 9 bases unmatched. CDR1 and CDR2 (germline): SGHTA, FQGNSA. CDR3 sequence reads: CASSLGGASGETQYF. As DNA, the CDR3 is TGTGCCAGCAGCTTGGGAGGGGCATCCGGGGAGACCCAGTACTTC.

The V gene is TRBV28, the J gene TRBJ2-5; 8 nucleotides align to TRBD1. The length of the CDR3 is 15 residues. The germline V gene encodes CDR1 MDHEN and CDR2 SYDVKM. V trimming: 2 bases; J trimming: 4 bases; junction bases outside the gene matches: 6. Written as DNA, the CDR3 is TGTGCCAGCAGTTTAGGACAGGGAAATGTAGAGACCCAGTACTTC. The encoded protein is CASSLGQGNVETQYF.

This clonotype was seen only a few times. This chain connects TRBV9 to TRBJ2-1; 8 bases align to TRBD2. The J call is doubtful: the DNA matches TRBJ2-7 better. Germline-derived CDR1 and CDR2 are SGDLS and YYNGEE. CDR3 length: 15 amino acids. The CDR3 nucleotides read TGTGCCAGCAGCGTAGGAACTAGCGGAGGCAATGAGCAGTACTTC. Translation gives CASSVGTSGGNEQYF.

The chain couples TRBV6-5 to TRBJ2-3; D gene uncertain. Germline V gives CDR1 MNHEY, CDR2 SVGAGI. Between the trimmed V and J ends, which lost 6 bases and 8 bases, there was a span of 21 bases. The CDR3 sequence is 15 residues long. Here the CDR3 reads CASRETELQIATQYF. The CDR3 region has the DNA TGTGCCAGCAGGGAGACCGAGTTACAGATAGCTACGCAGTATTTT.

This chain connects TRBV5-1 to TRBJ2-3; tentatively, D is TRBD2 (5 bases). V was shortened by 4 bases and J by 4 bases, with 13 bases between the two germline ends. Germline V CDR1 and CDR2: SGHRS, YFSETQ. The CDR3 is 14 residues long. The CDR3 region has the DNA TGCGCCAGCAGCGCAAGCGGTCCCCCAGATACGCAGTATTTT. Protein sequence: CASSASGPPDTQYF.

V gene TRBV10-3 combines with J gene TRBJ1-5; D unresolved. Trimming left V 2 bases short and J 2 bases short, with 10 bases between. The CDR3 totals 15 residues. Germline lookup yields CDR1 ENHRY and CDR2 SYGVKD. CDR3 bases: TGTGCCATCAGTGAGGACACGCTAGGCAATCAGCCCCAGCATTTT. Its protein is CAISEDTLGNQPQHF.

A few counts support this clonotype. The chain couples TRBV24-1 to TRBJ1-5, with unresolved D. V was trimmed by 5 bases and J by 2 bases, leaving 6 bases between them. The CDR3 loop spans 13 amino acids. Germline CDR1 is KGHDR and CDR2 is SFDVKD. Written as DNA, the CDR3 is TGTGCCACCAGTGCCCCCGGCAATCAGCCCCAGCATTTT. It specifies CATSAPGNQPQHF.

The CDR3 region is CASSLVNRSYNEQFF. The CDR3 bases are TGTGCCAGCAGTTTAGTGAACAGATCCTACAATGAGCAGTTCTTC. V is TRBV6-2 or TRBV6-3 and J is TRBJ2-1, with D unresolved. The length of the CDR3 is 15 residues. Germline CDR1 is MNHEY and CDR2 is SVGEGT. Trimming stripped 4 bases from V and 1 base from J, with 11 bases between.

The chain employs TRBV30 and TRBJ1-2; unclear D gene. The germline V and J ends were trimmed by 0 bases and 8 bases, with 13 bases remaining between them. Looked up from germline, CDR1 is GTSNPN and CDR2 is SVGIG (reference sequence). The CDR3 length is 13 residues. CDR3 nucleotide sequence: TGTGCCTGGAGTGTACTCGACACGGGCGGCTACACCTTC. This translates into CAWSVLDTGGYTF.

This chain links TRBV7-9 with TRBJ1-1, with D maybe TRBD1 (5 bases). The CDR3 extends over 15 amino acids. The V gene's germline CDR1 is SEHNR and CDR2 FQNEAQ (reference sequence). V was pared by 4 bases and J by 0 bases, with 12 bases between. CDR3 protein: CASSSYRSMNTEAFF. Written as DNA, the CDR3 is TGTGCCAGCAGCTCCTACAGGTCTATGAACACTGAAGCTTTCTTT.

CDR3 in DNA: TGTGCCAGCAGCCCGGACAGGGGGCGTTTACCCCTCCACTTT. Encoded protein: CASSPDRGRLPLHF. V gene TRBV9 combines with J gene TRBJ1-6; 11 bases are a match to TRBD1. J was trimmed by 12 bases and V by 4 bases; bases with no gene match: 6. Germline CDR1 SGDLS, CDR2 YYNGEE. CDR3 length equals 14 residues.

This clonotype was observed a handful of times. The chain recombines TRBV6-6 with TRBJ1-2; D might be TRBD1 (5 bases). The V gene's germline CDR1 is MNHNY and CDR2 SVGAGI (reference sequence). This CDR3 region has 16 residues. Trimming removed 4 bases from V and 4 bases from J, with 19 bases in between. The chain's CDR3 is CASSSPIVGLGYGYTF. CDR3 bases: TGTGCCAGCAGTTCCCCTATTGTGGGGCTCGGCTATGGCTACACCTTC.

The J gene is TRBJ2-3, the V gene TRBV27; D may correspond to TRBD1 or TRBD2 (5 bases each). Per germline, CDR1 MNHEY and CDR2 SMNVEV (reference sequence). The CDR3 is 15 residues long. V was trimmed by 1 base and J by 0 bases, leaving 8 bases between them. CDR3 sequence: CASSLWGRSTDTQYF. CDR3 nucleotides: TGTGCCAGCAGTTTATGGGGGAGAAGCACAGATACGCAGTATTTT.

The rearrangement joins TRBV5-4 to TRBJ2-7; D might be TRBD2 (6 bases). There are 15 residues in the CDR3. V was pared by 1 base and J by 7 bases, with 18 bases between. Per the germline V gene, CDR1 is SGHNT and CDR2 is YYREEE (reference sequence). Here the CDR3 reads CASSLSSASYNEQYF. CDR3 DNA: TGTGCCAGCAGCTTGTCTAGCGCCTCCTACAATGAGCAGTACTTC.

The rearrangement uses TRBV2 and TRBJ2-4; D not certain. Germline loops: CDR1 SNHLY, CDR2 FYNNEI. This CDR3 has 15 residues. V dropped 4 bases and J dropped 0 bases, with 10 bases sitting between them. CDR3 sequence: CASSGGTLAKNIQYF. DNA for the CDR3: TGTGCCAGCAGTGGAGGCACTTTAGCCAAAAACATTCAGTACTTC.

Here the CDR3 reads CATSEPPWGAGSQETQYF. The CDR3 DNA reads TGTGCCACCAGTGAACCCCCTTGGGGCGCGGGTTCCCAAGAGACCCAGTACTTC. The V call is TRBV24-1, the J call TRBJ2-5, with D perhaps being TRBD1 or TRBD2 (5 bases each). CDR1 is KGHDR, CDR2 SFDVKD, per germline. Deletions cut 4 bases from V and 1 base from J, with 21 bases between. The CDR3 has 18 amino acids.

This clonotype was seen ten or more times. The chain is built from TRBV20-1 and TRBJ1-2; D ambiguous. Trimming took 1 base from V and 2 from J, leaving 5 bases between them. Germline assignment: CDR1 DFQATT and CDR2 SNEGSKA (reference sequence). This CDR3 comprises 12 residues. The CDR3 DNA follows: TGCAGTGCTAGAGTCCAAAACTATGGCTACACCTTC. Amino acids: CSARVQNYGYTF.

The genes are TRBV6-5 and TRBJ2-7; D possibly uses TRBD1 or TRBD2 (5 bases each). Trimming removed 8 bases from V and 2 bases from J, with 16 bases in between. The CDR3 has 14 amino acids. Germline V lookup: CDR1 MNHEY, CDR2 SVGAGI. CDR3: CASQLLRGPYEQYF. The CDR3 nucleotides are TGTGCCAGCCAACTACTCCGGGGCCCCTACGAGCAGTACTTC.

This sequence joins TRBV7-2 and TRBJ2-1; D not certain. The V gene lost 2 bases and the J gene lost 0 bases, with 5 bases spanning the gap. Looked up from germline, CDR1 is SGHTA and CDR2 is FQGNSA. This CDR3 region has 14 residues. The CDR3 coding sequence is TGTGCCAGCAGCTTACATTACTCCTACAATGAGCAGTTCTTC. Encoded protein: CASSLHYSYNEQFF.

The gene calls are TRBV12-3 or TRBV12-4 and TRBJ2-1; possible D gene TRBD1, 6 bases. The CDR3 loop spans 12 amino acids. Trimming pared 6 bases from V and 7 bases from J, leaving 10 bases between. CDR3 in DNA: TGTGCCAGCAGGATTGACAGGAATGAGCAGTTCTTC. Translated: CASRIDRNEQFF.

This clonotype was counted between two and nine times. The chain employs TRBV10-3 and TRBJ2-4; the D is unclear. The CDR3 totals 16 residues. V gave up 0 bases and J gave up 4 bases, with 13 bases separating them. Germline V CDR1 and CDR2: ENHRY, SYGVKD. CDR3 sequence: CAISESVGIGKNIQYF. The CDR3 nucleotides read TGTGCCATCAGTGAGTCAGTAGGTATCGGAAAAAACATTCAGTACTTC.

The rearrangement uses TRBV10-3 and TRBJ2-7; D gene unclear. Germline CDR1 ENHRY, CDR2 SYGVKD. The CDR3 spans 12 residues. The ends were cut back, 8 bases at V and 2 bases at J, with 10 bases in the middle. The CDR3 is CAIGSTPYEQYF. The CDR3 DNA is TGTGCCATCGGCTCAACCCCCTACGAGCAGTACTTC.

Only a few counts were recorded for this clonotype. The genes are TRBV12-3 or TRBV12-4 and TRBJ2-5; TRBD1 matches 7 bases. CDR3 size: 17 residues. V lost 1 base to trimming and J lost 2 bases; unmatched junction nucleotides: 10. The CDR3 sequence is CASSLDLGGQTQETQYF. CDR3 coding DNA: TGTGCCAGCAGTTTAGATCTAGGGGGACAGACGCAAGAGACCCAGTACTTC.

V and J are TRBV5-1 and TRBJ2-7; the D call may be TRBD1 or TRBD2 (5 bases each). The V and J ends lost 1 base and 5 bases respectively, with 13 bases between them. Germline V gives CDR1 SGHRS, CDR2 YFSETQ. CDR3 length equals 14 residues. The CDR3 DNA follows: TGCGCCAGCAGCTTGCTAGGGACCCGCAACGAGCAGTACTTC. Translating it yields CASSLLGTRNEQYF.